This T cell receptor beta chain was sequenced for a study of T cell repertoires in cytomegalovirus infection (dated by TCRdb to the late 2010s). In the study overall: Peptide stimulations targeted recently identified HLA-C-restricted CMV epitopes, whose presentation resists viral immunomodulation, together with well-studied HLA-B-restricted epitopes. Donor HLA type was relevant to the analysis, as public TCR beta signatures indicated carriage of CMV infection together with the matching HLA type.

These reads were obtained on an Illumina HiSeq 1500. TCRdb trimmed public reads at Q25 via fastp, called clones via MiXCR and kept in-frame beta chains. Merged by CDR3 protein, the rows form single entries marked with the most common genes and DNA. The sample has 75,000 to 100,000 distinct CDR3 sequences on record, less than 30% of them singletons. The ten largest clones capture about 72% of the sample. Regarding this clonotype: Its cognate antigen has yet to be identified. No base quality information exists; no much larger clone differs at one position.

Overall results and qualifications from the work: The ex vivo response was dominated by HLA-C-restricted CMV-specific TCR beta clonotypes, which also provided the single most frequent clonotype in two of eight donors. Cumulative frequency of public TCR beta family members discriminated carriers of CMV infection plus the relevant HLA type in this cohort and an independent 352-donor cohort.

From cysteine to phenylalanine, the CDR3 is 15 amino acids long. Only the CDR3 DNA stays, 45 bases, in frame from base 1. For CDR1 and CDR2, the germline V gene lists SGHNT and YENEEA. The junction carries 13 bases between V and J, which are trimmed by 1 base and 4 bases respectively. In the paper's terms, the treatment or condition label means: in vitro stimulation with specific CMV peptide epitopes to enrich CMV-specific T cells. This clonotype was obtained from a human donor in good health (CMV status not recorded). Some clones in this sample may be carry-over from other donors' samples. This chain is built from TRBV11-3 and TRBJ1-1, and the D gene may be TRBD1, 5 bases matching. This specimen was CD8+ T cells from cultured PBMCs, taken from culture after CMV antigen stimulation. The CDR3 protein: CASSLGWGESTEAFF. The nucleotide sequence is given as TGTGCCAGCAGCTTAGGGTGGGGGGAGAGCACTGAAGCTTTCTTT.